Ten or more counts support the clone carrying this T cell receptor (beta chain). Its antigen remains unidentified. Amplified TCR beta CDR3 regions came from RNA transcripts. A first-round RT-PCR of the TCR CDR3 used the HTBI primer set. From the multiplex PCR reads, TCRdb called clonotypes with MiXCR, one entry per CDR3 protein. Counted here are about 210,000 distinct CDR3 sequences, 15% to 20% occurring once; the ten biggest clones make up approximately 50%. The CDR3 is 16 amino acids. Germline V lookup: CDR1 SEHNR, CDR2 FQNEAQ (reference sequence). V dropped 2 bases and J dropped 2; count of bases not matched to a gene: 5. The data were obtained in a study of T cells in Graves' hyperthyroidism and ophthalmopathy. Study outcomes and limitations: The model anticipated ophthalmopathy a median about six months pre-onset. Expanded thyroid clonotypes (above 0.001) were mostly also found in blood.

Patients between 18 and 65 years old had hyperthyroidism, newly diagnosed and lasting under 2 months. The study excluded patients with uncontrolled infection, other autoimmune disease, pregnancy or lactation. The chain combines TRBV7-9 with TRBJ2-3, with TRBD2 matching over 9 bases. The sequencing sample was made of blood. The TCR originated in a man in his fifties or sixties with Graves' hyperthyroidism. CDR3 DNA sequence: TGTGCCAGCAGCTTACAGACTAGCGGTTACACAGATACGCAGTATTTT. It specifies CASSLQTSGYTDTQYF.